These 13 T cell receptor beta chains were all obtained from the same sample, sequenced in a study of blood T cell repertoires in COVID-19. The table came from immunoSEQ multiplex PCR; TCRdb's copy has only in-frame clones and leaves some out. Seen here are tens of thousands of clones, 90% observed once, and the top ten hold approximately 5.8%. The sequencing input was peripheral blood. All receptors derive from a man aged 50 or older with acute or convalescent COVID-19.

The V and J genes are TRBV10-1 and TRBJ2-1; TRBD2 aligns across 7 bases. There are 14 residues in the CDR3. Per germline, CDR1 WNHNN and CDR2 SYGVQD (reference sequence). Trimming removed 7 bases from V and 0 bases from J; junction bases left unmatched: 3. Written as DNA, the CDR3 is TGCGCCAGCAATTCGGGAGGCTCCTACAATGAGCAGTTCTTC. It yields the protein CASNSGGSYNEQFF.

V gene TRBV7-2 combines with J gene TRBJ2-5, with 14 bases that match TRBD2. The CDR3 spans 16 residues. The germline CDR1 and CDR2 sequences are SGHTA and FQGNSA. V trimming: 1 base; J trimming: 4 bases; junction bases outside the gene matches: 2. This CDR3 is CASSLVGLAGGETQYF. The CDR3, as DNA: TGTGCCAGCAGCTTAGTAGGACTAGCGGGAGGAGAGACCCAGTACTTC.

The V and J genes are TRBV10-3 and TRBJ1-3; D is possibly TRBD1 (5 bases). CDR1 and CDR2 from the germline V gene are ENHRY and SYGVKD. Trimming left V 4 bases short and J 0 bases short, with 10 bases between. The CDR3 sequence is 15 residues long. This chain's CDR3 is CAISVAGGSGNTIYF. In DNA, the CDR3 is TGTGCCATCAGTGTCGCGGGGGGCTCTGGAAACACCATATATTTT.

The chain combines TRBV11-3 with TRBJ2-5; 7 positions match TRBD1. V lost 5 bases to trimming and J lost 3 bases; unmatched junction nucleotides: 9. Germline CDR1 reads SGHNT; CDR2 reads YENEEA. The CDR3 spans 15 residues. CDR3 region: CASSTDRDREETQYF. DNA for the CDR3: TGTGCCAGCAGCACCGATAGGGACAGAGAAGAGACCCAGTACTTC.

The chain couples TRBV21-1 to TRBJ2-7; the table's D call, TRBD2, has no DNA check behind it. TRBV21-1 is a listed pseudogene. This CDR3 is built from 15 residues. The CDR3 loop reads CASSTTGRASYEQYF. The DNA of the CDR3 is TGTGCCAGCAGCACAACGGGGAGGGCCTCCTACGAGCAGTACTTC.

The chain recombines TRBV6-6 with TRBJ2-4; 14 nucleotides match TRBD2. CDR3 length: 18 residues. The J segment lost 4 bases and the V segment lost 5 bases, leaving 10 bases of the junction unmatched. Germline CDR1 and CDR2: MNHNY and SVGAGI (reference sequence). The CDR3 DNA sequence: TGTGCCAGCAGTCCCACGGGACTAGCGGGAGCCGGGAAAAACATTCAGTACTTC. Its translation: CASSPTGLAGAGKNIQYF.

The genes are TRBV9 and TRBJ2-5; D is possibly TRBD2 (6 bases). Trimming pared 3 bases from V and 4 bases from J, leaving 16 bases between. Germline CDR1 is SGDLS and CDR2 is YYNGEE. This CDR3 has 15 residues. The CDR3 DNA sequence: TGTGCCAGCAGCGGACGGGCGGGACTCCCAGAGACCCAGTACTTC. This translates into CASSGRAGLPETQYF. Combining the CDR3 with reference TRBV9 and TRBJ2-5 gives the whole variable domain DSGVTQTPKHLITATGQRVTLRCSPRSGDLSVYWYQQSLDQGLQFLIQYYNGEERAKGNILERFSAQQFPDLHSELNLSSLELGDSALYFCASSGRAGLPETQYFGPGTRLLVL.

This chain uses TRBV4-1 with TRBJ1-3, with 12 bases matching TRBD1. CDR1 MGHRA and CDR2 YSYEKL come from the germline V gene. This CDR3 spans 18 amino acids. V was pared by 0 bases and J by 3 bases, with 6 bases of the junction left unmatched. The CDR3 nucleotides are TGCGCCAGCAGCCAAGATGTGGGACAGGGGGCGGATGGAAACACCATATATTTT. The encoded protein is CASSQDVGQGADGNTIYF.

The CDR3 DNA follows: TGTGCCAGCAGCTTCGCAGGGGGCGAGGATTCACCCCTCCACTTT. Encoded protein: CASSFAGGEDSPLHF. V usage is TRBV7-6 and J usage is TRBJ1-6; 8 bases fit TRBD1. Germline CDR1 reads SGHVS; CDR2 reads FNYEAQ. The CDR3 is 15 amino acids. After removal of 3 bases from V and 8 bases from J, the junction contained 6 bases not matched to a gene.

This sequence joins TRBV4-1 and TRBJ2-1, with D perhaps matching TRBD2 (6 bases). The CDR3 is made up of 15 amino acids. Germline values: CDR1 MGHRA, CDR2 YSYEKL. Deletions cut 2 bases from V and 6 bases from J, with 14 bases between. The CDR3 spells CASSQLALDSNEQFF. The CDR3, as DNA: TGCGCCAGCAGCCAACTAGCGCTTGACTCCAATGAGCAGTTCTTC.

The rearrangement uses TRBV27 and TRBJ1-2, with a tentative D call TRBD1 (5 bases). Germline V lookup: CDR1 MNHEY, CDR2 SMNVEV (reference sequence). V lost 0 bases, J lost 5 bases, and 13 bases lay in between. The CDR3 extends over 15 amino acids. The CDR3 protein is CASSLSEAGIYGYTF. The CDR3 coding sequence is TGTGCCAGCAGTTTATCAGAGGCAGGGATTTATGGCTACACCTTC.

The rearrangement links TRBV2 to TRBJ1-2; 7 nucleotides match TRBD1. V gave up 7 bases and J gave up 4 bases; unmatched junction bases: 6. Germline-derived CDR1 and CDR2 are SNHLY and FYNNEI. This CDR3 spans 13 amino acids. The DNA of the CDR3 is TGTGCCAGCAATCGGGACAGCCTCTATGGCTACACCTTC. Protein sequence: CASNRDSLYGYTF.

This clone was observed once. The chain is built from TRBV3-1 (or the pseudogene TRBV3-2) and TRBJ1-2; perhaps TRBD1 as D (5 bases). CDR1 and CDR2 from the germline V gene are LGHDT and YNNKEL (reference sequence). The CDR3 is 14 residues long. V lost 4 bases, J lost 0 bases, and 9 bases lay in between. CDR3 sequence (DNA): TGTGCCAGCAGCCCTCACAGGCCTAACTATGGCTACACCTTC. Its protein product is CASSPHRPNYGYTF.